Sequencing of this TCR beta chain was carried out in a study of T cells in Graves' hyperthyroidism and ophthalmopathy (dated by TCRdb to about 2019). Regarding the study in general: Peripheral blood was collected at initial diagnosis, before any treatment. The approximately 90 discovery patients were randomly split 7:3 into training and test sets. The paper describes TCR Vbeta CDR3 sequencing of 135 peripheral blood samples, made up of fewer than 50 ophthalmopathy patients, 70 to 80 hyperthyroidism patients and 17 progressor patients. In roughly six Graves' hyperthyroidism patients, the study also compared T-cell repertoires from thyroid tissue with T-cell repertoires from blood. An independent validation cohort of about 19 hyperthyroidism patients and 17 patients who later progressed to ophthalmopathy tested prospective prediction of ophthalmopathy. Following sampling, methimazole starting at 30 mg daily was given to hyperthyroidism patients, and high-dose intravenous methylprednisolone was given to ophthalmopathy patients. To identify TCR V-J signatures that set the groups apart, the researchers used a discovery cohort of 100 patients, made up of around 40 with Graves' ophthalmopathy and 57 with stable Graves' hyperthyroidism.

From its cysteine to its phenylalanine, the CDR3 spans 12 amino acids. CDR3 DNA is the only sequence kept; it has 36 bases, read in frame from the first base. Cut back by 4 bases and 0 bases, the V and J ends lie 4 bases apart. Based on the germline V gene (reference sequence), the CDR1 and CDR2 sequences are SEHNR and FQNEAQ. What the work shows at the level of the full study, not this receptor alone: A model built on a 13 V-J signature distinguished ophthalmopathy from stable hyperthyroidism, reaching 87.88% sensitivity and approximately 83% specificity in cross-validation and 80%/75% in testing. Sample size was not statistically predetermined, and investigators were not blinded to group allocation. Most expanded thyroid clonotypes (frequency above 0.001) were also detected in blood, suggesting blood repertoires may reflect thyroid immune responses. In validation, progression to ophthalmopathy was predicted by the model with 65% to 71% sensitivity and 72.22% specificity, a median of around 5.9 months before onset.

This clonotype showed up many times. Its antigen has not been determined. No much larger clone exists at a distance of one base, and base qualities are not known. Moderately to severely active disease, a Clinical Activity Score of at least 3, a NOSPECS grade of at least 4, and a duration under 3 months were present in ophthalmopathy patients. Any patient with an uncontrolled infection, another autoimmune disease, pregnancy or lactation was excluded. Diagnoses were based on clinical symptoms, serum thyroxine and TRAb, thyroid ultrasound and orbital computed tomography. Ficoll-Paque density gradient centrifugation was used to isolate PBMCs from about 9.4 ml of fresh peripheral blood. Total RNA was extracted using Trizol reagent, and RNA quality was assessed on an Agilent 2100 Bioanalyzer. Amplification of TCR beta CDR3 regions was carried out from RNA transcripts. A first-round RT-PCR of the TCR CDR3 used the HTBI primer set with the Qiagen OneStep RT-PCR kit. The libraries were constructed in a second round of multiplex PCR and then size-selected and purified. Paired-end sequencing of the libraries was performed with 100 bp reads on an Illumina HiSeq2000. Per the authors' processing: Raw data were processed with SOAPnuke, discarding reads with adapters, uncalled bases, mean Phred below 15, or no exact constant-primer or identifier match. High-quality paired reads were merged with COPE v1.2.5, and unique nucleotide sequences were defined as clonotypes. MiTCR v1.1 was used to align the clonotypes against IMGT TRBV, TRBD and TRBJ reference segments. Only V-J combinations with frequency above 0.0001, covering approximately 99% of repertoires, were analysed. A TCS score was defined as the ratio between F50 (clonal expansion) and ExV (chaos), using BLOSUM62-based TCRdist between CDR3 peptides within each V-J. Welch's t-statistics and random forest reduced around 520 V-J features to 10 to 15, which were used in a naive Bayes classifier (R e1071). The Morisita-Horn index was used to measure how similar the thyroid and blood repertoires were. The public reads were run again by TCRdb, first through fastp at Q25 and then through MiXCR, and only productive beta chains were kept. Each entry merges the rows of one CDR3 protein and shows their most common DNA and genes. These V and J calls originate from TCRdb's pipeline instead of the authors' own analysis. This sample holds tens of thousands of distinct CDR3 sequences; approximately 53% were observed only once. Of the sample, approximately 3.6% is held by the ten largest clones.

The sequence derives from a woman in her fifties or sixties with Graves' ophthalmopathy. The sequence joins TRBV7-9 to TRBJ2-7, with the D gene too uncertain to name. Sequenced input: blood. The nucleotide sequence reads TGTGCCAGCAGCTCGTTCTCCTACGAGCAGTACTTC. This sequence encodes CASSSFSYEQYF.